In this sample, the clone carrying this TCR beta chain turned up a few times. Per the germline V gene, CDR1 is LGHNA and CDR2 is YNFKEQ. The CDR3 runs 16 residues. V was clipped by 0 bases and J by 4 bases, with 15 bases between them. These data are taken from a study of blood T cells in healthy people across ages. Primed by a sample-barcoded 5' primer and a J-beta primer mix, a second PCR proceeded for about 6 to 11 cycles. TCRdb ran MiXCR on the 5' RACE reads and lists one entry per CDR3 protein. The sample holds about 670,000 distinct CDR3 sequences, roughly 43% seen once. The TCR sequence derives from a man aged 80 or over in good health. Sequenced: blood. This chain uses TRBV4-2 with TRBJ1-1; perhaps TRBD1 as D (5 bases). CDR3 sequence: CASSQEGVSVGTEAFF. The CDR3 DNA is TGTGCCAGCAGCCAAGAAGGGGTCTCCGTAGGCACTGAAGCTTTCTTT.